Listed below are T cell receptor beta chains from one sample, sequenced in a study of blood T cell repertoires in COVID-19. Only in-frame clones appear in the TCRdb table, and some are missing; sequencing was by immunoSEQ multiplex PCR. The table lists about 52,000 clones, about 85% of them singletons. Sequenced input: peripheral blood. The receptor source for this set is a man aged 65 to 79 with active COVID-19. The CDR3 runs from the conserved cysteine through the conserved F or W. The D gene is left open where the match is weak. The size entry is marked missing in some rows and otherwise reads once, few, many or a size class.

size	V	D	J	CDR3	DNA
-	TRBV10-3	TRBD2	TRBJ2-1	CAISESLAGYSSYNEQFF	TGTGCCATCAGTGAGTCCCTAGCGGGGTATTCCTCCTACAATGAGCAGTTCTTC
-	TRBV7-9	-	TRBJ2-1	CASSSPPEYYNEQFF	TGTGCCAGCAGTAGCCCCCCGGAATACTACAATGAGCAGTTCTTC
-	TRBV7-9	TRBD1	TRBJ1-4	CASSLAQGGEKLFF	TGTGCCAGCAGCTTAGCGCAGGGGGGCGAAAAACTGTTTTTT
-	TRBV11-3	TRBD2	TRBJ2-2	CASSLMAGGTGELFF	TGTGCCAGCAGCTTAATGGCGGGGGGAACCGGGGAGCTGTTTTTT
-	TRBV3-1/TRBV3-2	TRBD1	TRBJ1-2	CASSPRDRACYGYTF	TGTGCCAGCAGCCCCCGGGACAGGGCGTGCTATGGCTACACCTTC
-	TRBV28	TRBD1	TRBJ1-4	CASSRRDRNFNEKLFF	TGTGCCAGCAGTCGCCGGGACAGGAATTTTAATGAAAAACTGTTTTTT
-	TRBV2	TRBD1	TRBJ1-1	CASSTTDRVTEAFF	TGTGCCAGCAGTACTACCGACAGGGTTACTGAAGCTTTCTTT
-	TRBV7-6	-	TRBJ1-5	CASSSERTGPIWPQHF	TGTGCCAGCAGCTCCGAGCGAACAGGGCCAATTTGGCCCCAGCATTTT
-	TRBV29-1	TRBD1	TRBJ2-5	CSVLGDRGETQYF	TGCAGCGTGTTAGGGGACAGGGGGGAGACCCAGTACTTC
-	TRBV12-5	-	TRBJ1-1	CASGLGGTEAFF	TGTGCTAGTGGTTTGGGAGGGACTGAAGCTTTCTTT
-	TRBV3-1/TRBV3-2	-	TRBJ2-7	CASSQALPRARSYEQYF	TGTGCCAGCAGCCAAGCCCTCCCCAGGGCTCGATCCTACGAGCAGTACTTC
-	TRBV28	TRBD1	TRBJ1-2	CASSPQTGGDYGYTF	TGTGCCAGCAGTCCCCAGACAGGGGGGGACTATGGCTACACCTTC
-	TRBV5-1	-	TRBJ1-1	CASSFSGEPEAFF	TGCGCCAGCAGCTTCTCGGGGGAGCCTGAAGCTTTCTTT
-	TRBV27	TRBD1	TRBJ1-1	CASSLGQDTEAFF	TGTGCCAGCAGTTTAGGACAGGACACTGAAGCTTTCTTT
-	TRBV10-3	TRBD2	TRBJ2-3	CATLAGPPDTQYF	TGTGCCACCTTAGCGGGCCCCCCGGATACGCAGTATTTT
-	TRBV28	TRBD2	TRBJ2-5	CASSLGGEQETQYF	TGTGCCAGCAGTTTAGGGGGGGAACAAGAGACCCAGTACTTC
-	TRBV7-2	TRBD2	TRBJ2-1	CASSLGPAGGYNEQFF	TGTGCCAGCAGCTTAGGACCAGCGGGGGGGTACAATGAGCAGTTCTTC
-	TRBV9	-	TRBJ2-7	CASSVDPGQYEQYF	TGTGCCAGCAGCGTAGACCCAGGGCAATACGAGCAGTACTTC
-	TRBV7-2	-	TRBJ2-3	CASSSTGFTDTQYF	TGTGCCAGCAGCTCAACAGGGTTCACAGATACGCAGTATTTT
-	TRBV6-1	-	TRBJ1-1	CASSERGLNTEAFF	TGTGCCAGCAGTGAAAGGGGCCTGAACACTGAAGCTTTCTTT
-	TRBV4-1	TRBD1	TRBJ2-7	CASSQGDRRDEQYF	TGCGCCAGCAGCCAGGGGGACAGGCGCGACGAGCAGTACTTC
-	TRBV7-2	TRBD2	TRBJ2-6	CASSLGGGLAGANVLTF	TGTGCCAGCAGCTTAGGGGGGGGTTTAGCTGGGGCCAACGTCCTGACTTTC
few	TRBV7-8	TRBD2	TRBJ2-7	CASSSLAGERGEQYF	TGTGCCAGCAGCTCCTTAGCGGGTGAGCGTGGGGAGCAGTACTTC
-	TRBV4-3	-	TRBJ1-2	CASSQDSDFGGYTF	TGCGCCAGCAGCCAAGATTCGGACTTTGGGGGCTACACCTTC
-	TRBV27	TRBD2	TRBJ2-3	CATQPGGLISTDTQYF	TGTGCCACCCAACCGGGGGGGCTAATAAGCACAGATACGCAGTATTTT
-	TRBV19	TRBD2	TRBJ2-3	CASPTSGRSTDTQYF	TGTGCCAGTCCCACTAGCGGGAGGAGCACAGATACGCAGTATTTT
few	TRBV4-3	TRBD1	TRBJ1-4	CASSQTGTGIEKLFF	TGCGCCAGCAGCCAAACCGGGACAGGGATTGAAAAACTGTTTTTT
-	TRBV14	TRBD2	TRBJ2-5	CASSLWTRETQYF	TGTGCCAGCAGTCTGTGGACTAGAGAGACCCAGTACTTC
once	TRBV4-3	TRBD1	TRBJ2-7	CASSLNRGSSYEQYF	TGCGCCAGCAGTCTGAACAGGGGGAGCTCCTACGAGCAGTACTTC
-	TRBV5-1	-	TRBJ2-2	CASSLVAGNTGELFF	TGCGCCAGCAGCTTGGTTGCAGGGAACACCGGGGAGCTGTTTTTT
-	TRBV6-5	TRBD1	TRBJ2-7	CASLDRGYEQYF	TGTGCCAGCTTGGACAGGGGTTACGAGCAGTACTTC
-	TRBV5-1	TRBD1	TRBJ1-4	CASSQRTGNEKLFF	TGCGCCAGCAGCCAACGGACAGGGAATGAAAAACTGTTTTTT
-	TRBV5-8	-	TRBJ1-3	CASSFVWLNTIYF	TGTGCCAGCAGCTTCGTTTGGCTAAACACCATATATTTT
-	TRBV6-5	TRBD1	TRBJ1-1	CASTQDRGDTEAFF	TGTGCCAGCACCCAAGACAGGGGGGACACTGAAGCTTTCTTT
-	TRBV2	TRBD2	TRBJ2-7	CASTLGGGDGEQYF	TGTGCCAGCACCCTTGGTGGGGGGGATGGCGAGCAGTACTTC
-	TRBV27	-	TRBJ1-5	CASSRDGNQPQHF	TGTGCCAGCAGCAGGGATGGCAATCAGCCCCAGCATTTT
-	TRBV7-9	TRBD1	TRBJ2-5	CASSLGTGGPRTQYF	TGTGCCAGCAGCTTAGGGACAGGGGGCCCTCGGACCCAGTACTTC
-	TRBV3-1/TRBV3-2	TRBD1	TRBJ2-3	CASSQNRGGTDTQYF	TGTGCCAGCAGCCAAAACAGGGGCGGCACAGATACGCAGTATTTT
-	TRBV10-3	-	TRBJ1-1	CATSSVRNTEAFF	TGTGCCACATCTTCGGTCCGGAACACTGAAGCTTTCTTT
-	TRBV6-5	TRBD1	TRBJ2-7	CASRITGTGSEQYF	TGTGCCAGCAGGATAACCGGGACAGGGAGCGAGCAGTACTTC
-	TRBV7-2	TRBD1	TRBJ1-3	CASSRTGESGNTIYF	TGTGCCAGCAGCCGGACAGGGGAATCTGGAAACACCATATATTTT
-	TRBV27	-	TRBJ1-5	CASSLNRAGNQPQHF	TGTGCCAGCAGTTTAAACAGGGCGGGCAATCAGCCCCAGCATTTT
-	TRBV4-2	TRBD2	TRBJ2-3	CASSQAPSGDTDTQYF	TGTGCCAGCAGCCAAGCCCCTAGCGGGGACACAGATACGCAGTATTTT
-	TRBV15	TRBD2	TRBJ2-1	CATSRSGGRYNEQFF	TGTGCCACCAGCAGGAGCGGGGGGCGTTACAATGAGCAGTTCTTC
-	TRBV29-1	-	TRBJ1-2	CSVAGGQTNYGYTF	TGCAGCGTCGCTGGCGGACAAACTAACTATGGCTACACCTTC
-	TRBV6-5	TRBD1	TRBJ1-1	CASGRQGVTEAFF	TGTGCCAGTGGTCGACAGGGGGTCACTGAAGCTTTCTTT
-	TRBV27	TRBD1	TRBJ1-4	CASSLQGGKEKLFF	TGTGCCAGCAGTTTACAGGGGGGAAAAGAAAAACTGTTTTTT
-	TRBV3-1/TRBV3-2	-	TRBJ1-4	CASSQSVIQEKLFF	TGTGCCAGCAGCCAGTCAGTGATTCAGGAAAAACTGTTTTTT
few	TRBV9	-	TRBJ1-4	CASSRLSNEKLFF	TGTGCCAGCAGCCGACTTTCGAATGAAAAACTGTTTTTT
-	TRBV3-1/TRBV3-2	-	TRBJ1-3	CASSPPAGAGNTIYF	TGTGCCAGCAGCCCACCGGCCGGAGCCGGAAACACCATATATTTT
-	TRBV28	-	TRBJ1-5	CASSLPDNQPQHF	TGTGCCAGCAGTTTGCCAGACAATCAGCCCCAGCATTTT
-	TRBV4-2	-	TRBJ2-2	CASSPEVRVMTGELFF	TGTGCCAGCAGCCCAGAGGTGAGGGTAATGACCGGGGAGCTGTTTTTT
-	TRBV9	TRBD2	TRBJ2-1	CASSVVGLPKLRGSYNEQFF	TGTGCCAGCAGCGTAGTGGGACTACCAAAATTACGGGGCTCCTACAATGAGCAGTTCTTC
few	TRBV4-2	TRBD2	TRBJ2-3	CASSQQAGGRTDTQYF	TGTGCCAGCAGCCAACAGGCGGGGGGACGCACAGATACGCAGTATTTT
-	TRBV3-1/TRBV3-2	TRBD1	TRBJ1-4	CASSQDDRGPSGFEKLFF	TGTGCCAGCAGCCAGGACGACAGGGGACCCTCGGGGTTCGAAAAACTGTTTTTT
-	TRBV29-1	TRBD1	TRBJ2-7	CSVADRATYEQYF	TGCAGCGTTGCCGACAGGGCGACCTACGAGCAGTACTTC
-	TRBV25-1	-	TRBJ2-7	CASSEYRHEQYF	TGTGCCAGCAGTGAATATCGTCACGAGCAGTACTTC
once	TRBV6-5	TRBD2	TRBJ2-5	CASTPSEGPGGAQYF	TGTGCCAGCACCCCAAGCGAGGGGCCCGGGGGGGCCCAGTACTTC
-	TRBV5-1	-	TRBJ1-4	CASSTTGPPNEKLFF	TGCGCCAGCAGCACCACAGGGCCTCCCAATGAAAAACTGTTTTTT